This entry features one T cell receptor (beta chain) sequence. This table comes from immunoSEQ multiplex PCR, and its TCRdb copy is limited to in-frame clones, with some not included. The sample holds 200,000 to 250,000 clones, about 81% seen once. The CDR3 has 18 residues. CDR1 is SGHVS, CDR2 FNYEAQ, per germline. Trimming removed 5 bases from V and 3 bases from J; junction bases left unmatched: 10. These data belong to a study of blood T cell repertoires in COVID-19. Participants had their cohort set by participant-reported clinical history. Cohort 3 recovery required two negative PCRs, clearance, or symptom resolution.

Sequencing was performed on PBMCs or T cells enriched from blood (not recorded which). The TCR sequence derives from a man between 40 and 49 years old who had recovered from COVID-19. The V gene is TRBV7-6, the J gene TRBJ2-2; 12 bases align to TRBD2. CDR3 sequence reads: CASSTRTSGARDTGELFF. As DNA, the CDR3 is TGTGCCAGCAGCACCAGGACTAGCGGGGCTCGGGACACCGGGGAGCTGTTTTTT.